The subject of this entry is one T cell receptor (beta chain). The antigen remains unidentified. TEMRA cells underwent FACS enrichment and CD8+ and CD4+ T cells underwent negative isolation. V lost 2 bases and J lost 2, with 13 bases in between. CDR1 and CDR2 from the germline V gene are SGHKS and YYEKEE (reference sequence). The CDR3 totals 15 residues. The data originate from a study of CD8 T cells in Susac syndrome. Findings and caveats of the study: As the study acknowledged, the number of individuals who were part of its TCR sequencing and HLA analysis was relatively small.

Random hexamers were used to reverse transcribe 0.5 to 1 ug of RNA. Multiplex immunoSEQ PCR targeted 54 Vbeta and 13 Jbeta TCR beta segments. TCRdb re-analysed the immunoSEQ multiplex PCR reads in MiXCR, keeping a single row per CDR3 protein. This repertoire shows tens of thousands of distinct CDR3 sequences, nearly 96% found once; its top ten account for approximately 0.1%. This sequence originates from a human donor with multiple sclerosis. The chain couples TRBV5-5 to TRBJ2-5; D call uncertain. The sample comprised CD4+ T cells from PBMCs. The CDR3 DNA reads TGTGCCAGCAGCTTTCTTCCCGGGCAGCAAGAGACCCAGTACTTC. Its translation: CASSFLPGQQETQYF.